This T cell receptor (beta chain) appears in the sequencing data of a study of vaccination effects on CD4 cells after COVID-19. Using immunoSEQ multiplex PCR, the repertoire was profiled, and TCRdb retains in-frame clones only, with some absent. The sample holds roughly 30,000 clones; around four fifths are singletons and the top ten take 25% to 35%. Peptide-pool stimulation followed by sequencing identified expanded antigen-specific CD4+ clonotypes in the ViraFEST assay. Culture lasted 10 days before CD4+ T cell isolation. Vaccinees lacked prior SARS-CoV-2 infection and tested negative for nucleocapsid antibodies. Each culture had half its medium swapped for IL-2 medium on days 3 and 7. Germline lookup yields CDR1 LGHDT and CDR2 YNNKEL (reference sequence). The CDR3 is made up of 16 amino acids. The J segment lost 4 bases and the V segment lost 5 bases, leaving 14 bases of the junction unmatched.

Notes on this clone: Its target is unknown.

The sequence derives from a human donor who received a COVID-19 vaccine. The chain joins TRBV3-1 (or the pseudogene TRBV3-2) to TRBJ2-7; 7 bases are a match to TRBD1. Source: CD4+ T cells from PBMCs cultured with HCoV-OC43 spike peptides, taken before COVID-19 vaccination. Subset noted: HCoV-OC43 spike overlapping peptide pool stimulation. In DNA, the CDR3 is TGTGCCAGCAGCTCCCTGGGGGCAGGGGGTCAGTACGAGCAGTACTTC. It yields the protein CASSSLGAGGQYEQYF.